A selection of T cell receptor beta chains follows, all from one sample in a study of cytomegalovirus exposure and HLA in healthy donors. Sequencing was performed with immunoSEQ multiplex PCR; in TCRdb, only in-frame clones are kept and a portion is missing. The data contain some 150,000 clones, 70% to 80% of them singletons. Sequenced: PBMCs. The receptors were gathered from a man aged 18-30 years in good health and CMV-seropositive. Each CDR3 is given with its conserved first and last residue. D genes are given only for firm matches. Rows give clone size only sometimes, using once, few, many, or a class for an expanded clone.

TRBV15	-	-	TRBJ1-1	TGTGCCACCAGCAGAGATGGGTGGTACAGCATGAACACTGAAGCTTTCTTT	CATSRDGWYSMNTEAFF
TRBV6-1	TRBD1	-	TRBJ1-5	TGTGCCAGCAGTGAAGCGTGGGGACAGAGCTATAGCAATCAGCCCCAGCATTTT	CASSEAWGQSYSNQPQHF
TRBV18	-	-	TRBJ2-5	TGTGCCAGCTCACCATGGCAGGGCCAAGAGACCCAGTACTTC	CASSPWQGQETQYF
TRBV5-1	TRBD1	-	TRBJ1-2	TGCGCCAGCAGCTTACAGGGGTGGGATGGCTACACCTTC	CASSLQGWDGYTF
TRBV9	TRBD2	-	TRBJ2-3	TGTGCCAGCAGCGTAGGGTCTAGCGGTCCGGAGGGTACGCAGTATTTT	CASSVGSSGPEGTQYF
TRBV6-1	TRBD1	once	TRBJ1-5	TGTGCCAGCAGTGAAGGGGACAGGGCGGCACAGCCCCAGCATTTT	CASSEGDRAAQPQHF
TRBV18	-	-	TRBJ1-1	TGTGCCAGCTCATCGGACATTTCGAACACTGAAGCTTTCTTT	CASSSDISNTEAFF
TRBV5-1	-	-	TRBJ2-1	TGCGCCAGCAGCCCCCCGCGGGCGAATGAGCAGTTCTTC	CASSPPRANEQFF
TRBV6-1	-	-	TRBJ2-5	TGTGCCAGCAGTGAAGCAGTAACTTCGGAGACCCAGTACTTC	CASSEAVTSETQYF
TRBV2	TRBD2	-	TRBJ2-1	TGTGCCAGCATGCGGACTAGCGGCTTGGGCCGGTACAATGAGCAGTTCTTC	CASMRTSGLGRYNEQFF
TRBV14	TRBD1	-	TRBJ2-5	TGTGCCAGCAGACCCGGGACAGCGTTTGGGGAGCAGTACTTC	CASRPGTAFGEQYF
TRBV4-3	-	once	TRBJ2-3	TGCGCCAGCAGCCAAGAGGGTGGGGCTCTCACAGATACGCAGTATTTT	CASSQEGGALTDTQYF
TRBV14	-	-	TRBJ2-7	TGTGCCAGCAGCCAGGCGGGACTGTCTACGAGGCAGTACTTC	CASSQAGLSTRQYF
TRBV7-2	TRBD1	-	TRBJ1-2	TGTGCCAGCAGCGGAGAGGACAGGGGGGTTTTTGGCTACACCTTC	CASSGEDRGVFGYTF
TRBV6-1	-	-	TRBJ2-1	TGTGCCAGCAGTGACAGGGATTCCTACAATGAGCAGTTCTTC	CASSDRDSYNEQFF